The 30 T cell receptor beta chains below come from one sample, sequenced in a study of CD8 T cells in Susac syndrome. When the RNA was reverse transcribed, random hexamers were used with an input of about 0.5 to 1 ug. TCRdb re-called the immunoSEQ multiplex PCR reads through MiXCR, storing one row per CDR3 protein. The table records under 95,000 distinct CDR3 sequences, more than 85% of them present only once. Material for sequencing was CD8+ T cells from PBMCs. The origin of the receptors is a human donor with Susac syndrome.

V and J are TRBV9 and TRBJ1-2, with unresolved D. V lost 3 bases to trimming and J lost 7 bases, with 10 bases between them. The CDR3 is made up of 12 amino acids. CDR1 and CDR2 from the germline V gene are SGDLS and YYNGEE. The CDR3 region is CASSETAGGYTF. The DNA for the CDR3 is TGTGCCAGCAGCGAAACGGCAGGTGGCTACACCTTC.

The gene calls are TRBV12-3 or TRBV12-4 and TRBJ1-1; D ambiguous. The CDR3 extends over 13 amino acids. V lost 2 bases and J lost 2, with 6 bases in between. The CDR3 nucleotides are TGTGCCAGCAGTTTATTGGCTAACACTGAAGCTTTCTTT. Its protein is CASSLLANTEAFF.

The chain is built from TRBV19 and TRBJ2-2, with D possibly matching TRBD1 (5 bases). CDR1 LNHDA and CDR2 SQIVND come from the germline V gene (reference sequence). Trimming pared 10 bases from V and 9 bases from J, leaving 15 bases between. The CDR3 has 12 residues. This CDR3 is CATNQGIRELFF. CDR3 bases: TGTGCCACTAATCAGGGTATCCGGGAGCTGTTTTTT.

The chain combines TRBV19 with TRBJ1-2; weak D call: TRBD1 (5 bases). The CDR3 is 14 residues long. Looked up from germline, CDR1 is LNHDA and CDR2 is SQIVND (reference sequence). The CDR3 DNA follows: TGTGACCCAAGGGGTCTGAGGTGGCTCCATGGCTACACCTTC. It yields the protein CDPRGLRWLHGYTF.

The V and J genes are TRBV12-3 or TRBV12-4 and TRBJ1-1; no definite D call. Deletions cut 8 bases from V and 6 bases from J, with 16 bases between. The CDR3 length is 13 residues. The CDR3 bases are TGTGCCAGCGTCTTCCTCAATGGTGCTGAAGCTTTCTTT. It codes for CASVFLNGAEAFF.

The V call is TRBV20-1, the J call TRBJ2-6, with D perhaps TRBD1 or TRBD2 (5 bases each). The CDR3 has 18 amino acids. V was pared by 5 bases and J by 0 bases, with 20 bases between. CDR1 is DFQATT, CDR2 SNEGSKA, per germline (reference sequence). CDR3 coding DNA: TGCAGTGCTCACCAAGGGACGCCCGTGAGCTCTGGGGCCAACGTCCTGACTTTC. Translating it yields CSAHQGTPVSSGANVLTF.

The chain recombines TRBV6-2 or TRBV6-3 with TRBJ2-3, with a weak D call TRBD2 (6 bases). Germline V gene sequence: CDR1 MNHEY, CDR2 SVGEGT. This CDR3 contains 16 residues. The germline V and J ends were trimmed by 5 bases and 4 bases, with 19 bases remaining between them. CDR3 residues: CASSNTLAGYADTQYF. Here the CDR3 DNA reads TGTGCCAGCAGTAACACCCTCGCGGGATACGCAGATACGCAGTATTTT.

The rearrangement uses TRBV20-1 and TRBJ2-7; TRBD2 aligns across 13 bases. Unmatched junction bases numbered 5, after V lost 0 bases and J lost 3 bases. CDR1 and CDR2 (germline): DFQATT, SNEGSKA (reference sequence). The CDR3 loop spans 16 amino acids. The CDR3 reads CSAREATSGRDYEQYF. The CDR3 coding sequence is TGCAGTGCTAGAGAGGCAACTAGCGGGAGGGACTACGAGCAGTACTTC.

CDR3 loop: CASSLDRGPDYGYTF. For the CDR3, the DNA is TGTGCCAGCAGCTTGGATAGGGGGCCTGACTATGGCTACACCTTC. The gene calls are TRBV5-6 and TRBJ1-2, with 7 bases matching TRBD1. This CDR3 has 15 amino acids. The germline V gene has CDR1 SGHDT and CDR2 YYEEEE. The V segment lost 0 bases and the J segment 3 bases; nucleotides outside the gene matches: 5.

The rearrangement links TRBV4-3 to TRBJ2-7, with D maybe TRBD1 (5 bases). The CDR3 runs 15 residues. The germline V and J ends were trimmed by 1 base and 2 bases, with 12 bases remaining between them. The germline V gene has CDR1 LGHNA and CDR2 YSLEER. The DNA for the CDR3 is TGCGCCAGCAGCCAAGTCCCGACAGAACCCTACGAGCAGTACTTC. This encodes CASSQVPTEPYEQYF.

The V and J genes are TRBV2 and TRBJ2-2; 8 nucleotides agree with TRBD1. Per germline, CDR1 SNHLY and CDR2 FYNNEI. Trimming cost V 4 bases and J 0 bases; bases outside gene matches: 4. The CDR3 is made up of 16 amino acids. The DNA for the CDR3 is TGTGCCAGCAGTGGGGGACAGGAAACGAACACCGGGGAGCTGTTTTTT. This translates into CASSGGQETNTGELFF.

This rearrangement joins TRBV6-2 or TRBV6-3 to TRBJ1-1, with a tentative D call TRBD1 (5 bases). The CDR3 runs to 11 residues. V was trimmed by 5 bases and J by 7 bases, leaving 8 bases between them. From germline, CDR1 is MNHEY and CDR2 SVGEGT. CDR3 region: CASSQGIEAFF. CDR3 nucleotide sequence: TGTGCCAGCAGTCAGGGAATTGAAGCTTTCTTT.

This clonotype occurred once. This chain links TRBV30 with TRBJ1-2; TRBD1 is a possible D gene (6 bases). Deletions cut 4 bases from V and 4 bases from J, with 13 bases between. This CDR3 spans 13 amino acids. CDR1 and CDR2 from the germline V gene are GTSNPN and SVGIG (reference sequence). The CDR3 sequence is CAWTAGTTYGYTF. The CDR3 DNA sequence: TGTGCCTGGACCGCCGGGACAACCTATGGCTACACCTTC.

V gene TRBV13 combines with J gene TRBJ1-2; 11 positions match TRBD1. V was pared by 4 bases and J by 10 bases, with 8 bases of the junction left unmatched. CDR1 PRHDT and CDR2 FYEKMQ come from the germline V gene (reference sequence). This CDR3 contains 14 residues. In DNA, the CDR3 is TGTGCCAGCAGCTCATGGGACAGGGGGGCCCACTACACCTTC. The encoded protein is CASSSWDRGAHYTF. Supplemented by reference TRBV13 and TRBJ1-2, the full variable domain reads AAGVIQSPRHLIKEKRETATLKCYPIPRHDTVYWYQQGPGQDPQFLISFYEKMQSDKGSIPDRFSAQQFSDYHSELNMSSLELGDSALYFCASSSWDRGAHYTFGSGTRLTVV.

The chain recombines TRBV30 with TRBJ2-1; 9 bases are a match to TRBD2. From germline, CDR1 is GTSNPN and CDR2 SVGIG (reference sequence). This CDR3 is 15 amino acids long. The J segment lost 9 bases and the V segment lost 4 bases, leaving 13 bases of the junction unmatched. As DNA, the CDR3 is TGTGCCTGGAACCTGAATGGCGGGAGGGCCACTGAGCAGTTCTTC. As protein: CAWNLNGGRATEQFF.

The chain has TRBV6-5 and TRBJ2-5; no reliable D call. CDR3 length equals 13 residues. Per germline, CDR1 MNHEY and CDR2 SVGAGI. V was clipped by 0 bases and J by 4 bases, with 6 bases between them. CDR3 DNA: TGTGCCAGCAGTTACTCGAGCACAGAGACCCAGTACTTC. Translating it yields CASSYSSTETQYF.

In regard to this clonotype: At one boundary the junction diverges from the germline segment, which might be a read error. This chain links TRBV7-7 with TRBJ2-3; the match to TRBD2 covers 11 bases. This CDR3 contains 15 residues. Germline-derived CDR1 and CDR2 are SSHAT and FNYEAQ (reference sequence). CDR3 coding DNA: TGTGCTAGCAGCCTGACTAGCGGGAACCCAGATACGCAGTATTTT. Amino acid sequence: CASSLTSGNPDTQYF.

This sequence joins TRBV29-1 and TRBJ2-1; 10 nucleotides align to TRBD2. Unmatched junction bases numbered 9, after V lost 3 bases and J lost 4 bases. The CDR3 has 16 residues. Per germline, CDR1 SQVTM and CDR2 ANQGSEA. CDR3 bases: TGCAGCGTTGAGGGCCCTAGCGGGAGCTTTTACAATGAGCAGTTCTTC. It encodes CSVEGPSGSFYNEQFF.

The rearrangement uses TRBV7-9 and TRBJ1-1; D is ambiguous. V gave up 4 bases and J gave up 0 bases, with 15 bases separating them. Germline CDR1 and CDR2: SEHNR and FQNEAQ (reference sequence). The CDR3 extends over 16 amino acids. In nucleotides, the CDR3 is TGTGCCAGCAGCTCTACCGTAGACATATTGAACACTGAAGCTTTCTTT. Residues: CASSSTVDILNTEAFF.

The V call is TRBV29-1, the J call TRBJ1-2; D gene unclear. Trimming shortened V by 5 bases and J by 8 bases, and 18 bases separated the two germline ends. Per the germline V gene, CDR1 is SQVTM and CDR2 is ANQGSEA. The CDR3 is made up of 13 amino acids. The CDR3 here is CSVPATQGGGYTF. In nucleotides, the CDR3 is TGCAGCGTTCCAGCTACTCAAGGAGGCGGCTACACCTTC.

The chain is built from TRBV20-1 and TRBJ1-2; no reliable D call. With 1 base removed from V and 8 bases from J, the gap between germline ends came to 8 bases. The germline V gene has CDR1 DFQATT and CDR2 SNEGSKA (reference sequence). The CDR3 is 11 residues long. The CDR3 nucleotides read TGCAGTGCTAGAGTCCAAAGGGGCTACACCTTC. Amino acid sequence: CSARVQRGYTF.

The V call is TRBV7-9, the J call TRBJ2-2; no definite D call. There are 14 residues in the CDR3. Trimming left V 2 bases short and J 2 bases short, with 6 bases between. Germline CDR1 and CDR2: SEHNR and FQNEAQ (reference sequence). In DNA, the CDR3 is TGTGCCAGCAGCTTAAGCAGCAACACCGGGGAGCTGTTTTTT. Encoded protein: CASSLSSNTGELFF. Full variable domain (rest looked up from reference TRBV7-9 and TRBJ2-2): DTGVSQNPRHKITKRGQNVTFRCDPISEHNRLYWYRQTLGQGPEFLTYFQNEAQLEKSRLLSDRFSAERPKGSFSTLEIQRTEQGDSAMYLCASSLSSNTGELFFGEGSRLTVL.

CDR3 amino acids: CSVPRGAGELFF. CDR3 bases: TGCAGCGTTCCTCGGGGGGCCGGGGAGCTGTTTTTT. The chain uses TRBV29-1 and TRBJ2-2; 7 bases match TRBD2. The trim removed 5 bases at V and 6 bases at J, leaving 3 bases unmatched. CDR3 size: 12 residues. Germline loops: CDR1 SQVTM, CDR2 ANQGSEA.

The chain is built from TRBV27 and TRBJ2-5; maybe TRBD2 (5 bases). V gave up 4 bases and J gave up 7 bases, with 22 bases separating them. The CDR3 loop spans 16 amino acids. CDR1 and CDR2 from the germline V gene are MNHEY and SMNVEV (reference sequence). The CDR3 protein is CASSSSPDLPSGTQYF. The CDR3, as DNA: TGTGCCAGCAGTTCCAGTCCGGACTTGCCTTCAGGGACCCAGTACTTC.

The J gene is TRBJ2-5, the V gene TRBV18; 10 bases line up with TRBD1. The length of the CDR3 is 15 residues. The trim removed 3 bases at V and 3 bases at J, leaving 4 bases unmatched. Germline values: CDR1 KGHSH, CDR2 LQKENI. The CDR3, as DNA: TGTGCCAGCTCACCGACAGGGGGCACAAAAGAGACCCAGTACTTC. Translating gives CASSPTGGTKETQYF.

V and J are TRBV3-1 and TRBJ2-2; D is unresolved. There are 12 residues in the CDR3. Germline lookup yields CDR1 LGHDT and CDR2 YNNKEL (reference sequence). V lost 6 bases, J lost 1 base, and 3 bases lay in between. Here the CDR3 reads CASRRNTGELFF. The CDR3 DNA reads as TGTGCCAGCAGGCGGAACACCGGGGAGCTGTTTTTT. Based on the CDR3 plus reference TRBV3-1 and TRBJ2-2, the full variable domain is DTAVSQTPKYLVTQMGNDKSIKCEQNLGHDTMYWYKQDSKKFLKIMFSYNNKELIINETVPNRFSPKSPDKAHLNLHINSLELGDSAVYFCASRRNTGELFFGEGSRLTVL.

The chain joins TRBV28 to TRBJ2-5, with unresolved D. V gave up 6 bases and J gave up 1 base, with 15 bases separating them. Germline V gene sequence: CDR1 MDHEN, CDR2 SYDVKM. This CDR3 spans 15 amino acids. This CDR3 reads CASSRAGRSQETQYF. The CDR3 DNA reads TGTGCCAGCAGCCGGGCAGGTCGCTCCCAAGAGACCCAGTACTTC.

This clonotype occurred once. The rearrangement joins TRBV6-4 to TRBJ2-3; D might be TRBD2 (5 bases). Deletions cut 5 bases from V and 6 bases from J, with 18 bases between. This CDR3 region has 15 residues. Germline-derived CDR1 and CDR2 are MRHNA and SNTAGT. The CDR3 nucleotides read TGTGCCAGCAGTAAGAGGGCAGGTTCGGGGGATACGCAGTATTTT. Translated, it gives CASSKRAGSGDTQYF.

This clonotype was counted between two and nine times. The chain links TRBV7-2 to TRBJ2-4, with 7 bases that match TRBD2. This CDR3 is built from 14 residues. The junction had 5 bases not matched to a gene; V was cut back by 3 bases and J by 6 bases. Germline CDR1 reads SGHTA; CDR2 reads FQGNSA. CDR3: CASSLGGRGNIQYF. The DNA for the CDR3 is TGTGCCAGCAGCTTGGGGGGGAGGGGAAACATTCAGTACTTC.

This chain joins TRBV29-1 and TRBJ1-1; 7 bases are shared with TRBD1. CDR3 length: 14 amino acids. Germline CDR1 and CDR2: SQVTM and ANQGSEA. Trimming at V came to 4 bases and at J to 4 bases, leaving 9 bases not matched to a gene. The CDR3 sequence is CSVAGQPKGTEAFF. CDR3 DNA sequence: TGCAGCGTTGCGGGACAGCCTAAGGGCACTGAAGCTTTCTTT.